A selection of T cell receptor beta chains follows, all from one sample in a study of early stage breast cancer tumors. Profiling relied on immunoSEQ multiplex PCR, and the TCRdb table lists in-frame clones only, not all of them. The sample records 9,500 to 10,000 clones, roughly 64% being singletons. Sequencing used breast tumor tissue. These receptors were taken from a person aged 55 to 70 with breast cancer. Each CDR3 is given with its conserved first and last residue. A D gene is named only where the DNA matches it firmly. Clone size is not always given. Where it is, it says once, few, many or a class for expanded clones.

>TRBJ2-3|NA|TRBD1|TRBV9
TGTGCCAGCAGCCTCGACTCAGGGGGTTCCACAGATACGCAGTATTTT
CASSLDSGGSTDTQYF
>TRBJ2-7|few|NA|TRBV5-5
TGTGCCAGCAGCTTTGAGGACAAATTTCCCTACGAGCAGTACTTC
CASSFEDKFPYEQYF
>TRBJ2-3|NA|TRBD2|TRBV2
TGTGCCAGCAGTGGGGGAACTAGCGAAAACACAGATACGCAGTATTTT
CASSGGTSENTDTQYF
>TRBJ2-5|NA|NA|TRBV5-6
TGTGCCAGCAGCTTTGGACGGGGGGCGTTTTTGAAGGACCAAGAGACCCAGTACTTC
CASSFGRGAFLKDQETQYF
>TRBJ2-3|NA|NA|TRBV5-1
TGCGCCAGCAGCCCGGCGGACTCCACTAGCACAGATACGCAGTATTTT
CASSPADSTSTDTQYF
>TRBJ2-2|NA|NA|TRBV5-8
TGTGCCAGCAGCTTGTCTTCAGGGGTAAATGGCGGGGAGCTGTTTTTT
CASSLSSGVNGGELFF
>TRBJ1-5|NA|TRBD1|TRBV5-1
TGCGCCAGCAGCTTAGGGACAGGTAGCAATCAGCCCCAGCATTTT
CASSLGTGSNQPQHF
>TRBJ2-1|medium-sized|NA|TRBV28
TGTGCCAGCAGTTTTCAGTTAGCTGGAGAGCAGTTCTTC
CASSFQLAGEQFF
>TRBJ1-2|few|NA|TRBV2
TGTGCCAGCAGATTAGACAGTGGAGTTGGCTACACCTTC
CASRLDSGVGYTF
>TRBJ1-1|NA|TRBD1|TRBV4-2
TGTGCCAGCAGCCGAACCGGGACAGGGGTTTTGGCCACTGAAGCTTTCTTT
CASSRTGTGVLATEAFF
>TRBJ2-7|NA|TRBD1|TRBV27
TGTGCCAGCAGCTCCCCCGGGACAGGGGGCCGCGAGCAGTACTTC
CASSSPGTGGREQYF
>TRBJ1-2|NA|NA|TRBV29-1
TGCAGCGTCTTCAGGGACTATGGCTACACCTTC
CSVFRDYGYTF
>TRBJ2-5|few|NA|TRBV7-2
TGTGCCAGCAGCTTCCCTAGGGGAGTGGAGACCCAGTACTTC
CASSFPRGVETQYF
>TRBJ2-7|medium-sized|TRBD1|TRBV5-4
TGTGCCAGCAGCTGGGACAGGAACTACGAGCAGTACTTC
CASSWDRNYEQYF
>TRBJ2-4|NA|NA|TRBV5-4
TGTGCCAGCAGCTTGGGGCCAGAAGCCAAAAACATTCAGTACTTC
CASSLGPEAKNIQYF
>TRBJ2-7|NA|TRBD1|TRBV6-5
TGTGCCAGCAGTTACTTGGGACAGGGCTACGAGCAGTACTTC
CASSYLGQGYEQYF
>TRBJ2-5|NA|TRBD1|TRBV7-7
TGTGCTAGCAGCTTAACAGGGGTTGGAGAGACCCAGTACTTC
CASSLTGVGETQYF
>TRBJ2-7|NA|TRBD1|TRBV19
TGTGCCAGTAGTAGGAAGCCGGGACAGGGGGTTTCCTACGAGCAGTACTTC
CASSRKPGQGVSYEQYF
>TRBJ2-7|NA|TRBD2|TRBV5-5
TGTGCCAGCAGCTTGGTCGGGCGGGAGCGGGGCTACGAGCAGTACTTC
CASSLVGRERGYEQYF
>TRBJ1-4|NA|TRBD1|TRBV5-1
TGCGCCAGCAGATCCGGGACAGGGGATGAAAAACTGTTTTTT
CASRSGTGDEKLFF
>TRBJ1-1|few|NA|TRBV6-6
TGTGCCAGCAGTTACCCCGGGAGGGAAGCTTTCTTT
CASSYPGREAFF
>TRBJ2-2|NA|NA|TRBV11-2
TGTGCCAGCAGCTCCAACCCGAACACCGGGGAGCTGTTTTTT
CASSSNPNTGELFF
>TRBJ1-4|NA|NA|TRBV19
TGTGCCAGTAGCCTCACCCCCGGGGGCCTTAATGAAAAACTGTTTTTT
CASSLTPGGLNEKLFF
>TRBJ2-1|NA|NA|TRBV10-3
TGTGCCACGGGAAGCGGGAATGAGCAGTTCTTC
CATGSGNEQFF
>TRBJ2-7|NA|TRBD2|TRBV19
TGTGCCAGTAGTTCCCGGACTAGCGGGGCCTACGAGCAGTACTTC
CASSSRTSGAYEQYF
>TRBJ1-2|NA|TRBD1|TRBV19
TGTGCCAGTAATCCACAGGGGGTCATGGGCTACACCTTC
CASNPQGVMGYTF
>TRBJ1-2|NA|NA|TRBV2
TGTGCCAGCAGTTCTCTCCTGGGGGGGTATGGCTACACCTTC
CASSSLLGGYGYTF
>TRBJ2-5|NA|TRBD1|TRBV7-9
TGTGCCAGCAGTTTAGGACAGGGGGTCGAGACCCAGTACTTC
CASSLGQGVETQYF
>TRBJ2-3|NA|TRBD2|TRBV10-2
TGCGCCAGCAGTGAGGACGGGAGGGGGACAGATACGCAGTATTTT
CASSEDGRGTDTQYF
>TRBJ2-3|few|TRBD2|TRBV7-9
TGTGCCAGCAGCTTTAGAGCGGGACTCACAGATACGCAGTATTTT
CASSFRAGLTDTQYF
>TRBJ1-1|few|NA|TRBV30
TGTGCCTGGAGCCAAGGGGGGGGGCTCACTGAAGCTTTCTTT
CAWSQGGGLTEAFF
>TRBJ1-5|NA|NA|TRBV9
TGTGCCAGCAGCGTAGAGGATCATCAGCCCCAGCATTTT
CASSVEDHQPQHF
>TRBJ2-7|NA|NA|TRBV6-5
TGTGCCAGCAGTTCGGGGACGGGGACGTTGGAGGAGCAGTACTTC
CASSSGTGTLEEQYF
>TRBJ1-2|NA|NA|TRBV7-2
TGTGCCAGCAGCTTAGACAGGGCCGGAATCTATGGCTACACCTTC
CASSLDRAGIYGYTF
>TRBJ1-2|NA|NA|TRBV27
TGTGCCAGCAGTTTTTTTGGCAGCCACCCTTTGTTC
CASSFFGSHPLF
>TRBJ2-7|NA|TRBD2|TRBV7-2
TGTGCCAGCAGCTTAATCTTAGCGGGAAGGCACGAGCAGTACTTC
CASSLILAGRHEQYF